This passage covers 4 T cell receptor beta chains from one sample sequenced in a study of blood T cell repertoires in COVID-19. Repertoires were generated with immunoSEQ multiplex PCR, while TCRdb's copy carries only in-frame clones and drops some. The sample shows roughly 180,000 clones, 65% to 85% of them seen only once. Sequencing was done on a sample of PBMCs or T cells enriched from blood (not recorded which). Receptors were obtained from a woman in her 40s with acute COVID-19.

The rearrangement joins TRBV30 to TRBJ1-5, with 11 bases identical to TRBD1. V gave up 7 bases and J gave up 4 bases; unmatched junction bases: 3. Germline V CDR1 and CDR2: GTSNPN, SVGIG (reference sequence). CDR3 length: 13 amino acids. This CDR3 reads CASGQGANQPQHF. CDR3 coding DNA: TGTGCCTCTGGACAGGGGGCGAATCAGCCCCAGCATTTT.

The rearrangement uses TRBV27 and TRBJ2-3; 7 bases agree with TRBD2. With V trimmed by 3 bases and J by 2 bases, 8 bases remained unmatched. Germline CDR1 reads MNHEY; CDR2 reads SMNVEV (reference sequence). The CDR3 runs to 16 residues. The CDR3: CASSLYAGELTDTQYF. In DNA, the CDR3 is TGTGCCAGCAGTTTGTATGCGGGAGAGCTCACAGATACGCAGTATTTT.

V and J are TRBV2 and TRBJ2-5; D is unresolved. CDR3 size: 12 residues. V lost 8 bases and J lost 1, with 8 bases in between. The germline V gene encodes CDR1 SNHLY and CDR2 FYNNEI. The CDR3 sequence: CASCVSQETQYF. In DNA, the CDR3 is TGTGCCAGCTGTGTCAGCCAAGAGACCCAGTACTTC.

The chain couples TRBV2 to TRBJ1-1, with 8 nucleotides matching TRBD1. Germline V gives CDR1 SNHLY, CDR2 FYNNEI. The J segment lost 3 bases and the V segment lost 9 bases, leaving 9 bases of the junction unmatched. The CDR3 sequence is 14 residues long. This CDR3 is CASTTQGAYTEAFF. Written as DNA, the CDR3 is TGTGCCAGTACTACGCAGGGGGCTTACACTGAAGCTTTCTTT.